A single sample gave rise to the 22 T cell receptor beta chains below, sequenced in a study of shared clonotypes between healthy human individuals. The protocol was immunoSEQ multiplex PCR, while the TCRdb copy is restricted to in-frame clones and leaves out a portion. The sample carries some 980,000 clones, 70% to 85% recorded once. Sequenced: memory CD4+ T cells sorted from blood. Subset indicated: CD45RA-negative fraction. The receptors stem from a man younger than 35 in good health.

The V gene is TRBV10-2, the J gene TRBJ2-3, with TRBD1 identical over 8 bases. The junction had 7 bases not matched to a gene; V was cut back by 2 bases and J by 6 bases. In germline, CDR1 is WSHSY, CDR2 SAAADI. The CDR3 is 15 amino acids. This CDR3 is CASSETGGFWDTQYF. CDR3 DNA: TGCGCCAGCAGTGAGACAGGGGGTTTTTGGGATACGCAGTATTTT.

This clone is a singleton in its sample. The rearrangement joins TRBV18 to TRBJ1-1; the D is unclear. Between the trimmed V and J ends, which lost 5 bases and 1 base, there was a span of 5 bases. From germline, CDR1 is KGHSH and CDR2 LQKENI. This CDR3 is 12 amino acids long. The CDR3 reads CASSTPNTEAFF. The DNA of the CDR3 is TGTGCCAGCTCAACCCCGAACACTGAAGCTTTCTTT.

The chain links TRBV5-5 to TRBJ2-1; D remains ambiguous. The CDR3 totals 13 residues. Trimming stripped 0 bases from V and 7 bases from J, with 8 bases between. Germline CDR1 and CDR2: SGHKS and YYEKEE (reference sequence). CDR3 DNA: TGTGCCAGCAGCTTGGGGACCTTTAATGAGCAGTTCTTC. It specifies CASSLGTFNEQFF.

J is TRBJ2-7 and V is TRBV7-6; possibly TRBD2 for D (5 bases). V lost 4 bases to trimming and J lost 1 base, with 14 bases between them. The V gene's germline CDR1 is SGHVS and CDR2 FNYEAQ. This CDR3 has 15 residues. The CDR3 sequence is CASSYGNLWSYEQYF. The CDR3 coding sequence is TGTGCCAGCAGCTACGGGAATTTGTGGTCCTACGAGCAGTACTTC.

This clone has only a few counts. The CDR3 DNA reads as TGTGCCAGCAGTTCTCCCGGGACAGGGTACACTGAAGCTTTCTTT. It translates to CASSSPGTGYTEAFF. The chain carries TRBV28 and TRBJ1-1, with 9 bases aligning to TRBD1. This CDR3 spans 15 amino acids. Trimming removed 4 bases from V and 3 bases from J; junction bases left unmatched: 6. The germline V gene encodes CDR1 MDHEN and CDR2 SYDVKM.

The rearrangement uses TRBV30 and TRBJ2-7; maybe TRBD2 (6 bases). CDR3 length: 16 residues. CDR1 and CDR2 from the germline V gene are GTSNPN and SVGIG (reference sequence). V was clipped by 3 bases and J by 2 bases, with 20 bases between them. The CDR3 sequence: CAWSGRGAGGTYEQYF. CDR3 coding DNA: TGTGCCTGGAGCGGGCGAGGGGCCGGGGGAACCTACGAGCAGTACTTC. The whole variable domain, filled in from reference TRBV30 and TRBJ2-7, reads SQTIHQWPATLVQPVGSPLSLECTVEGTSNPNLYWYRQAAGRGLQLLFYSVGIGQISSEVPQNLSASRPQDRQFILSSKKLLLSDSGFYLCAWSGRGAGGTYEQYFGPGTRLTVT.

This sequence joins TRBV15 and TRBJ2-1; perhaps D is TRBD1 or TRBD2 (5 bases each). Germline V gene sequence: CDR1 LNHNV, CDR2 YYDKDF (reference sequence). The CDR3 sequence is 14 residues long. The V end was cut by 2 bases, the J end by 7 bases, with 12 bases between. The DNA of the CDR3 is TGTGCCACCAGCAGACTGGGGGTGGGGAATGAGCAGTTCTTC. Its translation: CATSRLGVGNEQFF.

V and J are TRBV18 and TRBJ2-7; TRBD2 might be the D (5 bases). V was cut by 3 bases and J by 4 bases, with 13 bases left in between. This CDR3 has 14 residues. From germline, CDR1 is KGHSH and CDR2 LQKENI. CDR3 residues: CASSPGEGPYEQYF. The CDR3 DNA sequence: TGTGCCAGCTCACCTGGAGAGGGCCCGTACGAGCAGTACTTC.

V gene TRBV5-4 combines with J gene TRBJ2-4; 9 bases are a match to TRBD1. Losses at the gene ends were 3 bases for V and 2 bases for J; bases not matched to a gene: 15. Looked up from germline, CDR1 is SGHNT and CDR2 is YYREEE (reference sequence). The CDR3 has 19 residues. The CDR3 coding sequence is TGTGCCAGCAGCTACACGGGGACAGGGATGGGTCAAACCAAAAACATTCAGTACTTC. Translation gives CASSYTGTGMGQTKNIQYF. Supplemented by reference TRBV5-4 and TRBJ2-4, the full variable domain reads ETGVTQSPTHLIKTRGQQVTLRCSSQSGHNTVSWYQQALGQGPQFIFQYYREEENGRGNFPPRFSGLQFPNYSSELNVNALELDDSALYLCASSYTGTGMGQTKNIQYFGAGTRLSVL.

Remarks on this clone: Other DNA sequences in the sample encode the same CDR3. The gene calls are TRBV9 and TRBJ2-5; no clear D gene. This CDR3 spans 13 amino acids. Germline lookup yields CDR1 SGDLS and CDR2 YYNGEE. V gave up 2 bases and J gave up 5 bases, with 10 bases separating them. The CDR3 bases are TGTGCCAGCAGCGTGAGTGGAGTGGAGACCCAGTACTTC. As protein: CASSVSGVETQYF.

This clone showed up just a few times. This sequence joins TRBV11-1 and TRBJ1-1; TRBD1 agrees at 8 bases. The CDR3 is 15 residues long. V shed 4 bases, J shed 5 bases, and the junction held 9 bases outside the gene matches. Germline CDR1 SGHAT, CDR2 FQDESV (reference sequence). In nucleotides, the CDR3 is TGTGCCAGCAGCTACCTCGGACAGGGAGGAACTGAAGCTTTCTTT. Protein product: CASSYLGQGGTEAFF.

This clone appeared a few times. V is TRBV5-6 and J is TRBJ2-5; 15 nucleotides align to TRBD2. With 3 bases clipped from V and 2 bases from J, the junction kept 5 bases outside the gene matches. Germline-derived CDR1 and CDR2 are SGHDT and YYEEEE. The CDR3 loop spans 17 amino acids. CDR3 sequence: CASSSGLAGGPQETQYF. CDR3 nucleotide sequence: TGTGCCAGCAGCTCGGGACTAGCGGGGGGCCCGCAAGAGACCCAGTACTTC.

This chain connects TRBV15 to TRBJ2-7; either TRBD1 or TRBD2 may fit D (5 bases each). V was shortened by 1 base and J by 2 bases, with 9 bases between the two germline ends. There are 14 residues in the CDR3. Germline CDR1 reads LNHNV; CDR2 reads YYDKDF (reference sequence). CDR3 sequence: CATSRGTGPYEQYF. CDR3 coding DNA: TGTGCCACCAGCAGAGGGACGGGACCCTACGAGCAGTACTTC.

V is TRBV6-5 and J is TRBJ1-4, with D unresolved. The length of the CDR3 is 15 residues. The V and J ends lost 2 bases and 11 bases respectively, with 18 bases between them. Looked up from germline, CDR1 is MNHEY and CDR2 is SVGAGI. The CDR3 DNA reads TGTGCCAGCAGTTACAGTTTATCGGGGATTGAGAAACTGTTTTTT. It is translated as CASSYSLSGIEKLFF.

This chain links TRBV6-6 with TRBJ2-5; TRBD1 matches at 8 bases. Germline assignment: CDR1 MNHNY and CDR2 SVGAGI (reference sequence). V lost 2 bases and J lost 2; bases outside the gene matches: 1. The CDR3 totals 14 residues. The CDR3 is CASSYTGGQETQYF. For the CDR3, the DNA is TGTGCCAGCAGTTACACAGGGGGGCAAGAGACCCAGTACTTC.

About this clone: One base away lies a much larger clone, so this may be a sequencing read error. The sample carries other DNA sequences with the same CDR3. Here the CDR3 DNA reads TGTGCCAGCAGTGAACTAGCGGGGGGGCCCGGGGAGCTGTTTTTT. Its translation: CASSELAGGPGELFF. The chain uses TRBV6-1 and TRBJ2-2; 12 nucleotides line up with TRBD2. The CDR3 is made up of 15 amino acids. Germline lookup yields CDR1 MNHNS and CDR2 SASEGT. V was clipped by 2 bases and J by 6 bases; unmatched bases: 1.

The chain recombines TRBV12-5 with TRBJ2-7, with D perhaps being TRBD1 or TRBD2 (5 bases each). There are 13 residues in the CDR3. Germline V gene data show CDR1 as LGHNT and CDR2 as FRNRAP. V was trimmed by 5 bases and J by 6 bases, leaving 14 bases between them. The CDR3 nucleotides are TGTGCTAGTGGTGAGGGGCTTAAACGCGAGCAGTACTTC. Translation: CASGEGLKREQYF.

This clone turned up a few times. This chain joins TRBV2 and TRBJ2-7; TRBD2 aligns across 9 bases. The CDR3 runs 16 residues. The ends lost 0 bases at V and 0 bases at J; junction bases unmatched: 3. Germline assignment: CDR1 SNHLY and CDR2 FYNNEI. In nucleotides, the CDR3 is TGTGCCAGCAGTGAAGCTAGCGGGAGTTTCTCCTACGAGCAGTACTTC. Translation: CASSEASGSFSYEQYF.

The chain has TRBV11-2 and TRBJ1-2; D might be TRBD1 (5 bases). This CDR3 has 14 residues. Germline assignment: CDR1 SGHAT and CDR2 FQNNGV. Trimming took 5 bases from V and 8 from J, leaving 18 bases between them. This chain's CDR3 is CASSPMGEGAGYTF. The CDR3 DNA reads TGTGCCAGCAGCCCAATGGGGGAGGGCGCGGGCTACACCTTC.

The chain recombines TRBV5-1 with TRBJ2-1; weak D call: TRBD2 (7 bases). Per germline, CDR1 SGHRS and CDR2 YFSETQ. V lost 7 bases, J lost 4 bases, and 21 bases lay in between. This CDR3 has 16 amino acids. The CDR3 nucleotides are TGCGCCAGCTCCCCGACCTCTAGCGGACAGTACAATGAGCAGTTCTTC. It is translated as CASSPTSSGQYNEQFF. Looking up the rest from reference TRBV5-1 and TRBJ2-1 gives the full variable domain: KAGVTQTPRYLIKTRGQQVTLSCSPISGHRSVSWYQQTPGQGLQFLFEYFSETQRNKGNFPGRFSGRQFSNSRSEMNVSTLELGDSALYLCASSPTSSGQYNEQFFGPGTRLTVL.

This chain uses TRBV5-1 with TRBJ2-7; TRBD2 aligns across 11 bases. Per the germline V gene, CDR1 is SGHRS and CDR2 is YFSETQ. This CDR3 spans 16 amino acids. After removal of 1 base from V and 2 bases from J, the junction contained 5 bases not matched to a gene. The CDR3 spells CASSLTNSGRAYEQYF. CDR3 nucleotides: TGCGCCAGCAGCTTGACGAATAGCGGGAGGGCCTACGAGCAGTACTTC.

V and J are TRBV4-3 and TRBJ2-1; no firm D call. Germline-derived CDR1 and CDR2 are LGHNA and YSLEER. This CDR3 spans 14 amino acids. V lost 0 bases to trimming and J lost 3 bases, with 6 bases between them. As DNA, the CDR3 is TGCGCCAGCAGCCAAGAACGGCTCTACAATGAGCAGTTCTTC. Translation: CASSQERLYNEQFF.